A selection of T cell receptor beta chains follows, all from one sample in a study of cytomegalovirus exposure and HLA in healthy donors. The method was immunoSEQ multiplex PCR; TCRdb's version includes in-frame clones alone and lacks a portion of them. The listing records roughly 190,000 clones. Source material: PBMCs. All receptors derive from a woman aged 18-30 years in good health and CMV-seropositive. Each CDR3 is given with its conserved first and last residue. The D gene is left open where the match is weak.

v_gene: TRBV29-1
d_gene: -
j_gene: TRBJ1-1
len: 11
CDR3nt: TGCATAGGGGAGGGTAACACTGAAGCTTTCTTT
CDR3aa: CIGEGNTEAFF

v_gene: TRBV13
d_gene: TRBD2
j_gene: TRBJ2-3
len: 17
CDR3nt: TGTGCCAGCAGCCCGCCTTGGGCGGGGGGCATCACAGATACGCAGTATTTT
CDR3aa: CASSPPWAGGITDTQYF

v_gene: TRBV4-3
d_gene: -
j_gene: TRBJ1-6
len: 14
CDR3nt: TGCGCCAGCAGCTTGACGGGGAATAATTCACCCCTCCACTTT
CDR3aa: CASSLTGNNSPLHF

v_gene: TRBV18
d_gene: TRBD1
j_gene: TRBJ1-4
len: 15
CDR3nt: TGTGCCAGCTCACGTGGACAGGGCGGTAATGAAAAACTGTTTTTT
CDR3aa: CASSRGQGGNEKLFF

v_gene: TRBV10-3
d_gene: -
j_gene: TRBJ2-2
len: 13
CDR3nt: TGTGCCACCCTACCACCGGGCACCGGGGAGCTGTTTTTT
CDR3aa: CATLPPGTGELFF

v_gene: TRBV5-4
d_gene: TRBD2
j_gene: TRBJ2-3
len: 16
CDR3nt: TGTGCCAGCAGCCCCTACGGGCGGGAGGCCGCCGATACGCAGTATTTT
CDR3aa: CASSPYGREAADTQYF

v_gene: TRBV30
d_gene: TRBD1
j_gene: TRBJ2-7
len: 17
CDR3nt: TGTGCCTGGAGTGGCCCTTCATTCCGGACAGGTGTCTACGAGCAGTACTTC
CDR3aa: CAWSGPSFRTGVYEQYF

v_gene: TRBV4-3
d_gene: -
j_gene: TRBJ1-2
len: 13
CDR3nt: TGCGCCAGCAGCCATCTAGCAGAGGGTGGCTACACCTTC
CDR3aa: CASSHLAEGGYTF

v_gene: TRBV5-4
d_gene: TRBD1
j_gene: TRBJ1-4
len: 14
CDR3nt: TGTGCCAGCAGCCGACAGGGTTTGGATGAAAAACTGTTTTTT
CDR3aa: CASSRQGLDEKLFF

v_gene: TRBV18
d_gene: -
j_gene: TRBJ1-2
len: 15
CDR3nt: TGTGCCAGCTCACCAGGAGCGGGCTGGGACTATGGCTACACCTTC
CDR3aa: CASSPGAGWDYGYTF

v_gene: TRBV29-1
d_gene: TRBD1
j_gene: TRBJ2-5
len: 16
CDR3nt: TGCAGCGGGAAAACATCCGGGACAGGGGGCCCAGAGACCCAGTACTTC
CDR3aa: CSGKTSGTGGPETQYF

v_gene: TRBV5-1
d_gene: -
j_gene: TRBJ2-7
len: 13
CDR3nt: TGCGCCAGCAGCTTGGTAGGGGGTTACGAGCAGTACTTC
CDR3aa: CASSLVGGYEQYF

v_gene: TRBV7-9
d_gene: TRBD2
j_gene: TRBJ2-1
len: 15
CDR3nt: TGTGCCAGCAGCTTATCTTCCCTGGGGGGGAATGAGCAGTTCTTC
CDR3aa: CASSLSSLGGNEQFF

v_gene: TRBV7-8
d_gene: -
j_gene: TRBJ2-5
len: 12
CDR3nt: TGTGCCAGCAGCTCTAGCCAAGAGACCCAGTACTTC
CDR3aa: CASSSSQETQYF

v_gene: TRBV19
d_gene: -
j_gene: TRBJ1-2
len: 12
CDR3nt: TGTGCCAGTAGTCGCGGCTCCTATGGCTACACCTTC
CDR3aa: CASSRGSYGYTF

v_gene: TRBV11-3
d_gene: -
j_gene: TRBJ2-1
len: 12
CDR3nt: TGTGCCAGCAGCCACGGACACCAAGAGCAGTTCTTC
CDR3aa: CASSHGHQEQFF

v_gene: TRBV10-3
d_gene: TRBD1
j_gene: TRBJ2-7
len: 13
CDR3nt: TGTGCCATCGGGACAGGGGAGACCTACGAGCAGTACTTC
CDR3aa: CAIGTGETYEQYF

v_gene: TRBV5-1
d_gene: TRBD1
j_gene: TRBJ1-1
len: 14
CDR3nt: TGCGCCAGCAGCTTGGGAGGGGACAGGACTGAAGCTTTCTTT
CDR3aa: CASSLGGDRTEAFF

v_gene: TRBV9
d_gene: -
j_gene: TRBJ1-1
len: 15
CDR3nt: TGTGCCAGCAGCGTAGAGGTGGGGGGGAACACTGAAGCTTTCTTT
CDR3aa: CASSVEVGGNTEAFF

v_gene: TRBV7-8
d_gene: -
j_gene: TRBJ2-2
len: 16
CDR3nt: TGTGCCAGCAGCTTAGTTTTGGCAGCGAACACCGGGGAGCTGTTTTTT
CDR3aa: CASSLVLAANTGELFF

v_gene: TRBV11-2
d_gene: TRBD2
j_gene: TRBJ2-1
len: 14
CDR3nt: TGTGCCAGCATCCTTAGCGGGGGATACAATGAGCAGTTCTTC
CDR3aa: CASILSGGYNEQFF

v_gene: TRBV7-8
d_gene: -
j_gene: TRBJ2-7
len: 11
CDR3nt: TGTGCCAGCAGCCCCAGTTATGAGCAGTACTTC
CDR3aa: CASSPSYEQYF

v_gene: TRBV2
d_gene: -
j_gene: TRBJ1-2
len: 16
CDR3nt: TGTGCCAGCAGTGAGACCCAAGGCGGGAGTAACTATGGCTACACCTTC
CDR3aa: CASSETQGGSNYGYTF

v_gene: TRBV5-4
d_gene: -
j_gene: TRBJ1-1
len: 14
CDR3nt: TGTGCCAGCAGCTATCCAACAGGGAACACTGAAGCTTTCTTT
CDR3aa: CASSYPTGNTEAFF

v_gene: TRBV7-9
d_gene: -
j_gene: TRBJ1-6
len: 15
CDR3nt: TGTGCCAGCAGCTTAGAAGAGGGTTTCCGCTCACCCCTCCACTTT
CDR3aa: CASSLEEGFRSPLHF

v_gene: TRBV2
d_gene: TRBD2
j_gene: TRBJ2-1
len: 16
CDR3nt: TGTGCCAGCAGTGAACAACTAGCGGGATTTGGCAATGAGCAGTTCTTC
CDR3aa: CASSEQLAGFGNEQFF

v_gene: TRBV4-2
d_gene: -
j_gene: TRBJ2-7
len: 13
CDR3nt: TGTGCCAGCAGCCAAATCCTAGATTTCGAGCAGTACTTC
CDR3aa: CASSQILDFEQYF

v_gene: TRBV18
d_gene: TRBD1
j_gene: TRBJ1-1
len: 14
CDR3nt: TGTGCCAGCTCCCAATCTTCCGGGACAGGGGAAGCTTTCTTT
CDR3aa: CASSQSSGTGEAFF

v_gene: TRBV5-4
d_gene: -
j_gene: TRBJ1-5
len: 13
CDR3nt: TGTGCCAGCAGCCTCGGTAGCAATCAGCCCCAGCATTTT
CDR3aa: CASSLGSNQPQHF

v_gene: TRBV10-3
d_gene: TRBD1
j_gene: TRBJ2-1
len: 15
CDR3nt: TGTGCCATTAGTTCGGGACAGGTCATATACAATGAGCAGTTCTTC
CDR3aa: CAISSGQVIYNEQFF

v_gene: TRBV5-1
d_gene: -
j_gene: TRBJ1-5
len: 14
CDR3nt: TGCGCCAGCAGCTTCGGGGATAGCAATCAGCCCCAGCATTTT
CDR3aa: CASSFGDSNQPQHF

v_gene: TRBV14
d_gene: -
j_gene: TRBJ2-5
len: 16
CDR3nt: TGTGCCAGCAGCCAAGATTGGGGGGAAGGCCAAGAGACCCAGTACTTC
CDR3aa: CASSQDWGEGQETQYF

v_gene: TRBV7-9
d_gene: TRBD2
j_gene: TRBJ2-1
len: 17
CDR3nt: TGTGCCAGCAGCTCGACGGGACTAGCGGGGGGCTACAATGAGCAGTTCTTC
CDR3aa: CASSSTGLAGGYNEQFF

v_gene: TRBV6-1
d_gene: -
j_gene: TRBJ2-2
len: 15
CDR3nt: TGTGCCAGCAGGATCCCGCCGACTGGGACTGGGGAGCTGTTTTTT
CDR3aa: CASRIPPTGTGELFF

v_gene: TRBV7-3
d_gene: -
j_gene: TRBJ2-1
len: 14
CDR3nt: TGTGCCAGCAGCTTTTATTCGGGGTACAATGAGCAGTTCTTC
CDR3aa: CASSFYSGYNEQFF

v_gene: TRBV2
d_gene: -
j_gene: TRBJ2-1
len: 12
CDR3nt: TGTGCCAGCAGTGAGTTATCCAATGAGCAGTTCTTC
CDR3aa: CASSELSNEQFF

v_gene: TRBV9
d_gene: TRBD1
j_gene: TRBJ1-1
len: 15
CDR3nt: TGTGCCAGCAGCACCAGACAGGGAAGAGGGACTGAAGCTTTCTTT
CDR3aa: CASSTRQGRGTEAFF

v_gene: TRBV5-5
d_gene: -
j_gene: TRBJ2-7
len: 13
CDR3nt: TGTGCCAGCAGCTTTGACAGCTTCTACGAGCAGTACTTC
CDR3aa: CASSFDSFYEQYF

v_gene: TRBV11-1
d_gene: -
j_gene: TRBJ1-2
len: 13
CDR3nt: TGTGCCAGCAGCCCAGGGGTTGACTATGGCTACACCTTC
CDR3aa: CASSPGVDYGYTF

v_gene: TRBV14
d_gene: TRBD2
j_gene: TRBJ2-7
len: 16
CDR3nt: TGTGCCAGCAGCCATGGATCTTCCGTAGCGGGAGGCGAGCAGTACTTC
CDR3aa: CASSHGSSVAGGEQYF

v_gene: TRBV14
d_gene: -
j_gene: TRBJ2-7
len: 12
CDR3nt: TGTGCCAGCAGCCAAGTTAGCCACGAGCAGTACTTC
CDR3aa: CASSQVSHEQYF

v_gene: TRBV6-6
d_gene: -
j_gene: TRBJ1-2
len: 13
CDR3nt: TGTGCCAGCAGTACAACAGGGTCCTATGGCTACACCTTC
CDR3aa: CASSTTGSYGYTF

v_gene: TRBV5-4
d_gene: TRBD1
j_gene: TRBJ2-2
len: 14
CDR3nt: TGTGCCAGCAGCTTACAGGGGGCAGGCGGGGAGCTGTTTTTT
CDR3aa: CASSLQGAGGELFF

v_gene: TRBV11-2
d_gene: TRBD2
j_gene: TRBJ2-5
len: 17
CDR3nt: TGTGCCAGCAGCTTCGGAAGCGGGAGTTTCACACAAGAGACCCAGTACTTC
CDR3aa: CASSFGSGSFTQETQYF

v_gene: TRBV7-2
d_gene: TRBD1
j_gene: TRBJ2-7
len: 16
CDR3nt: TGTGCCAGCAGCTTGGATCGAGTCAGGGGGCCCTACGAGCAGTACTTC
CDR3aa: CASSLDRVRGPYEQYF

v_gene: TRBV4-1
d_gene: -
j_gene: TRBJ1-1
len: 15
CDR3nt: TGCGCCAGCAGCCAAGATCAGTGGCCGAACACTGAAGCTTTCTTT
CDR3aa: CASSQDQWPNTEAFF

v_gene: TRBV5-4
d_gene: TRBD2
j_gene: TRBJ2-3
len: 13
CDR3nt: TGTGCCAGCAGAGCGGGAACAACAGATACGCAGTATTTT
CDR3aa: CASRAGTTDTQYF

v_gene: TRBV5-1
d_gene: -
j_gene: TRBJ2-2
len: 16
CDR3nt: TGCGCCAGCAGCTTGGTTCCTCCTCCTAGCACCGGGGAGCTGTTTTTT
CDR3aa: CASSLVPPPSTGELFF

v_gene: TRBV4-1
d_gene: TRBD2
j_gene: TRBJ2-1
len: 16
CDR3nt: TGCGCCAGCAGCCTCCTAGGGCCTAGCGGGAACAATGAGCAGTTCTTC
CDR3aa: CASSLLGPSGNNEQFF

v_gene: TRBV6-5
d_gene: -
j_gene: TRBJ1-1
len: 13
CDR3nt: TGTGCCAGCAGTTACGGAGGGGACACTGAAGCTTTCTTT
CDR3aa: CASSYGGDTEAFF